The 31 T cell receptor beta chains listed next were all sequenced from one sample in a study of T cell responses to AZD1222 COVID-19 vaccine. Only in-frame clones appear in the TCRdb table, and some are missing; sequencing was by immunoSEQ multiplex PCR. Of some 79,000 clones listed, roughly 88% are singletons. The sample consisted of peripheral blood, taken 28 days after the second AZD1222 dose. These receptors all stem from an adult who received the AZD1222 COVID-19 vaccine.

This chain uses TRBV5-4 with TRBJ1-4; the D is unclear. V lost 2 bases, J lost 4 bases, and 6 bases lay in between. The CDR3 sequence is 13 residues long. Germline V gene sequence: CDR1 SGHNT, CDR2 YYREEE (reference sequence). In DNA, the CDR3 is TGTGCCAGCAGCTTCGGCGGTAATGAAAAACTGTTTTTT. Protein product: CASSFGGNEKLFF.

The chain recombines TRBV4-3 with TRBJ2-1; no firm D call. The CDR3 runs 16 residues. Germline loops: CDR1 LGHNA, CDR2 YSLEER. Trimming pared 0 bases from V and 4 bases from J, leaving 13 bases between. The CDR3 region has the DNA TGCGCCAGCAGCCAAGAAGGGCTCTTGGATTACAATGAGCAGTTCTTC. Translation gives CASSQEGLLDYNEQFF.

The rearrangement joins TRBV14 to TRBJ2-1; 8 bases are a match to TRBD2. Germline loops: CDR1 SGHDN, CDR2 FVKESK. The V gene end was trimmed by 0 bases and the J gene end by 4 bases; junction bases not matched to a gene: 5. The length of the CDR3 is 16 residues. Written as DNA, the CDR3 is TGTGCCAGCAGCCAAGAAGTGGGACTAGGTTACAATGAGCAGTTCTTC. Translating it yields CASSQEVGLGYNEQFF.

This clone was counted a single time. This chain's CDR3 is CASSSYEQYF. The CDR3 DNA follows: TGTGCCAGCAGCTCCTACGAGCAGTACTTC. The V call is TRBV13, the J call TRBJ2-7; D gene uncertain. The CDR3 runs to 10 residues. Trimming cost V 4 bases and J 2 bases, with 0 bases left between them. Germline V lookup: CDR1 PRHDT, CDR2 FYEKMQ (reference sequence).

V is TRBV11-2 and J is TRBJ2-2, with 7 bases identical to TRBD1. Unmatched junction bases numbered 9, after V lost 1 base and J lost 4 bases. Looked up from germline, CDR1 is SGHAT and CDR2 is FQNNGV. This CDR3 contains 17 residues. In nucleotides, the CDR3 is TGTGCCAGCAGCTTAGTCGGAGAAGGGGGCCTCACCGGGGAGCTGTTTTTT. Amino acids: CASSLVGEGGLTGELFF. The full variable domain, completed using reference TRBV11-2 and TRBJ2-2, is EAGVAQSPRYKIIEKRQSVAFWCNPISGHATLYWYQQILGQGPKLLIQFQNNGVVDDSQLPKDRFSAERLKGVDSTLKIQPAKLEDSAVYLCASSLVGEGGLTGELFFGEGSRLTVL.

This clone appeared a single time. V usage is TRBV7-8 and J usage is TRBJ1-3; D is perhaps TRBD1 (6 bases). V gave up 0 bases and J gave up 4 bases, with 10 bases separating them. The CDR3 loop spans 15 amino acids. The germline CDR1 and CDR2 sequences are SGHVS and FQNEAQ. The CDR3 region is CASSLAGQGGNTIYF. The CDR3 DNA follows: TGTGCCAGCAGCTTAGCGGGACAAGGAGGAAACACCATATATTTT.

In its sample, this clone was seen once. The chain uses TRBV29-1 and TRBJ1-5; TRBD1 is a possible D gene (6 bases). The V gene's germline CDR1 is SQVTM and CDR2 ANQGSEA. CDR3 size: 14 residues. Trimming left V 6 bases short and J 0 bases short, with 12 bases between. This chain's CDR3 is CSVGGQNSNQPQHF. The CDR3, as DNA: TGCAGCGTAGGAGGACAGAATAGCAATCAGCCCCAGCATTTT.

This chain links TRBV18 with TRBJ2-1; maybe TRBD2 (8 bases). The CDR3 loop spans 15 amino acids. The germline gives CDR1 KGHSH, CDR2 LQKENI. Trimming removed 2 bases at V and 10 bases at J, with 18 bases between. The CDR3 sequence is CASSPLQGTRNEQFF. The DNA for the CDR3 is TGTGCCAGCTCACCATTACAGGGGACTAGAAACGAGCAGTTCTTC.

The chain is built from TRBV5-1 and TRBJ2-7; possible D gene TRBD2, 5 bases. The CDR3 is 15 amino acids. V dropped 4 bases and J dropped 6 bases, with 20 bases sitting between them. CDR1 is SGHRS, CDR2 YFSETQ, per germline. The CDR3 coding sequence is TGCGCCAGCAGCCCGGAGGCCCTTAGTTTGGGCGAGCAGTACTTC. Its protein product is CASSPEALSLGEQYF.

The rearrangement links TRBV7-2 to TRBJ2-5, with no clear D. This CDR3 is 14 amino acids long. Looked up from germline, CDR1 is SGHTA and CDR2 is FQGNSA. The V end lost 1 base, the J end lost 1 base, and 7 bases lay between the germline ends. The DNA for the CDR3 is TGTGCCAGCAGCTTAGGGGGTCGCCAAGAGACCCAGTACTTC. It yields the protein CASSLGGRQETQYF.

The chain uses TRBV3-1 (or the pseudogene TRBV3-2) and TRBJ2-5, with a tentative D call TRBD2 (7 bases). The germline V gene has CDR1 LGHDT and CDR2 YNNKEL (reference sequence). The CDR3 is 16 amino acids. The ends were cut back, 0 bases at V and 4 bases at J, with 15 bases in the middle. The CDR3: CASSQDGRGARETQYF. DNA of the CDR3: TGTGCCAGCAGCCAAGATGGGAGGGGGGCCCGAGAGACCCAGTACTTC.

Of note for this clone: The missing conserved phenylalanine or tryptophan at the end of this CDR3 makes a read error likely. The limits of the CDR3 on the DNA are not certain, so only TCRdb's listed CDR3 is given. This sequence joins TRBV30 and TRBJ1-6. Germline values: CDR1 GTSNPN, CDR2 SVGIG (reference sequence). Inclusive of both ends, the CDR3 amounts to 13 amino acids. The CDR3 spells CAWTADNNSLRHL.

The J gene is TRBJ1-2, the V gene TRBV30; a weak D match, TRBD1 (5 bases). V dropped 2 bases and J dropped 5 bases, with 9 bases sitting between them. The CDR3 length is 12 residues. From germline, CDR1 is GTSNPN and CDR2 SVGIG (reference sequence). The CDR3 DNA sequence: TGTGCCTGGAGTCCGACAGTTTATGGCTACACCTTC. The encoded protein is CAWSPTVYGYTF.

The rearrangement joins TRBV7-2 to TRBJ2-5, with 11 positions matching TRBD2. Germline CDR1 reads SGHTA; CDR2 reads FQGNSA. The CDR3 covers 16 residues. Trimming took 1 base from V and 5 from J; bases not matched to a gene: 6. This CDR3 reads CASSLVGSGRAETQYF. The CDR3 DNA reads as TGTGCCAGCAGCTTAGTAGGTAGCGGGAGGGCTGAGACCCAGTACTTC.

The V and J genes are TRBV18 and TRBJ1-1, with D possibly being TRBD1 (5 bases). V was pared by 2 bases and J by 4 bases, with 11 bases between. Germline CDR1 and CDR2: KGHSH and LQKENI. The CDR3 consists of 14 residues. The CDR3 DNA reads as TGTGCCAGCTCACCATTTCTGGGGACCACTGAAGCTTTCTTT. It encodes CASSPFLGTTEAFF. The entire variable domain, with the rest obtained from reference TRBV18 and TRBJ1-1, is as follows: NAGVMQNPRHLVRRRGQEARLRCSPMKGHSHVYWYRQLPEEGLKFMVYLQKENIIDESGMPKERFSAEFPKEGPSILRIQQVVRGDSAAYFCASSPFLGTTEAFFGQGTRLTVV.

This clone was found a few times. V usage is TRBV2 and J usage is TRBJ1-5; D call uncertain. Germline loops: CDR1 SNHLY, CDR2 FYNNEI. V was clipped by 5 bases and J by 3 bases, with 8 bases between them. The CDR3 length is 13 residues. The CDR3 region has the DNA TGTGCCAGCAGTCCCCGCGACAATCAGCCCCAGCATTTT. Amino acid sequence: CASSPRDNQPQHF.

The rearrangement joins TRBV10-2 to TRBJ1-2; D is ambiguous. This CDR3 region has 13 residues. Per germline, CDR1 WSHSY and CDR2 SAAADI. Trimming removed 0 bases from V and 4 bases from J, with 6 bases in between. CDR3 in amino acids: CASSESGSYGYTF. The CDR3 coding sequence is TGCGCCAGCAGTGAGTCGGGGAGCTATGGCTACACCTTC.

This clone showed up just once. This chain joins TRBV9 and TRBJ1-2; possible D gene TRBD1, 6 bases. The germline V gene encodes CDR1 SGDLS and CDR2 YYNGEE. This CDR3 spans 12 amino acids. V lost 6 bases and J 6 bases, leaving 12 bases between the germline ends. Written as DNA, the CDR3 is TGTGCCAGCAACACAGGGAAGAATGGCTACACCTTC. Translated: CASNTGKNGYTF.

The V and J genes are TRBV18 and TRBJ1-3; D is unclear. Between the trimmed V and J ends, which lost 2 bases and 0 bases, there was a span of 8 bases. The germline CDR1 and CDR2 sequences are KGHSH and LQKENI. The CDR3 sequence is 15 residues long. CDR3 in DNA: TGTGCCAGCTCACCAGCAGTTGACTCTGGAAACACCATATATTTT. Protein product: CASSPAVDSGNTIYF. Filled out from reference TRBV18 and TRBJ1-3, the complete variable domain reads NAGVMQNPRHLVRRRGQEARLRCSPMKGHSHVYWYRQLPEEGLKFMVYLQKENIIDESGMPKERFSAEFPKEGPSILRIQQVVRGDSAAYFCASSPAVDSGNTIYFGEGSWLTVV.

V and J are TRBV19 and TRBJ1-1, with D hard to call. V shed 5 bases and J shed 1 base, with 11 bases lying between them. Germline V gene sequence: CDR1 LNHDA, CDR2 SQIVND (reference sequence). The CDR3 extends over 14 amino acids. For the CDR3, the DNA is TGTGCCAGTAGTCCGCCGAGGTCGAACACTGAAGCTTTCTTT. The encoded protein is CASSPPRSNTEAFF.

This chain links TRBV12-3 or TRBV12-4 with TRBJ1-2; D not resolved. The V end was cut by 3 bases, the J end by 3 bases, with 8 bases between. The length of the CDR3 is 13 residues. CDR3 loop: CASSFPGYYGYTF. CDR3 sequence (DNA): TGTGCCAGCAGTTTCCCCGGTTACTATGGCTACACCTTC.

The V and J genes are TRBV19 and TRBJ1-4; possible D gene TRBD1, 6 bases. CDR1 and CDR2 (germline): LNHDA, SQIVND (reference sequence). Trimming left V 5 bases short and J 5 bases short, with 15 bases between. This CDR3 is 15 amino acids long. The CDR3 bases are TGTGCCAGTAGTTTGCACAGGGAGGAGAATGAAAAACTGTTTTTT. Encoded protein: CASSLHREENEKLFF.

The rearrangement links TRBV13 to TRBJ2-3; 8 positions match TRBD1. V lost 1 base and J lost 1; bases outside the gene matches: 4. Germline values: CDR1 PRHDT, CDR2 FYEKMQ (reference sequence). The CDR3 sequence is 16 residues long. Here the CDR3 DNA reads TGTGCCAGCAGCTTAGACAGGGGGGAGGGCACAGATACGCAGTATTTT. This translates into CASSLDRGEGTDTQYF.

The chain combines TRBV6-2 or TRBV6-3 with TRBJ1-5; 8 bases are a match to TRBD1. V was pared by 0 bases and J by 1 base, with 5 bases of the junction left unmatched. Per the germline V gene, CDR1 is MNHEY and CDR2 is SVGEGT. This CDR3 is built from 17 residues. The CDR3 DNA is TGTGCCAGCAGTTACTCAACCGGGACAGGAAGCAATCAGCCCCAGCATTTT. Protein product: CASSYSTGTGSNQPQHF.

This clone appeared a few times. The chain uses TRBV7-3 and TRBJ2-3, with a weak D call TRBD1 (6 bases). The length of the CDR3 is 12 residues. V was cut by 4 bases and J by 6 bases, with 8 bases left in between. In germline, CDR1 is SGHTA, CDR2 FQGTGA. The CDR3 reads CASSSGADTQYF. CDR3 in DNA: TGTGCCAGCAGCTCAGGGGCGGATACGCAGTATTTT.

This clone occurred a few times. This chain connects TRBV14 to TRBJ2-1; a possible D gene is TRBD2 (5 bases). This CDR3 has 17 amino acids. Trimming took off 4 bases at V and 8 bases at J, with 24 bases between the two ends. Germline CDR1 is SGHDN and CDR2 is FVKESK. CDR3 region: CASSPRRSAGVWDEQFF. DNA for the CDR3: TGTGCCAGCAGCCCTAGGCGTAGCGCGGGCGTTTGGGATGAGCAGTTCTTC.

The V gene is TRBV7-2, the J gene TRBJ2-1; D uncertain. Trimming took 1 base from V and 6 from J, leaving 4 bases between them. The germline CDR1 and CDR2 sequences are SGHTA and FQGNSA. The CDR3 spans 12 residues. In DNA, the CDR3 is TGTGCCAGCAGCTTAGGGTTCAATGAGCAGTTCTTC. Protein sequence: CASSLGFNEQFF.

The rearrangement uses TRBV4-1 and TRBJ1-5; D gene unclear. The CDR3 has 13 residues. With 4 bases removed from V and 4 bases from J, the gap between germline ends came to 8 bases. Germline CDR1 is MGHRA and CDR2 is YSYEKL. CDR3 protein: CASSRVLNQPQHF. The CDR3 nucleotides read TGCGCCAGCAGCCGGGTCCTTAATCAGCCCCAGCATTTT.

The J gene is TRBJ2-7, the V gene TRBV20-1; D is ambiguous. Trimming stripped 3 bases from V and 2 bases from J, with 5 bases between. In germline, CDR1 is DFQATT, CDR2 SNEGSKA (reference sequence). This CDR3 comprises 11 residues. The CDR3 region is CSASRAYEQYF. CDR3 in DNA: TGCAGTGCTAGTAGGGCCTACGAGCAGTACTTC.

This chain links TRBV27 with TRBJ2-1, with D possibly being TRBD1 or TRBD2 (6 bases each). Trimming removed 6 bases from V and 5 bases from J, with 17 bases in between. Germline lookup yields CDR1 MNHEY and CDR2 SMNVEV (reference sequence). This CDR3 contains 15 residues. The CDR3 DNA reads as TGTGCCAGCAGAAAGTATCGGGGGCCCCACAATGAGCAGTTCTTC. Its protein is CASRKYRGPHNEQFF.

The chain is built from TRBV7-9 and TRBJ1-2; D is perhaps TRBD1 (6 bases). Germline V gene sequence: CDR1 SEHNR, CDR2 FQNEAQ (reference sequence). The CDR3 spans 13 residues. Deletions cut 5 bases from V and 7 bases from J, with 14 bases between. The CDR3 sequence: CASSRRDIGGYTF. The DNA of the CDR3 is TGTGCCAGCAGCCGCCGGGACATTGGTGGCTACACCTTC.